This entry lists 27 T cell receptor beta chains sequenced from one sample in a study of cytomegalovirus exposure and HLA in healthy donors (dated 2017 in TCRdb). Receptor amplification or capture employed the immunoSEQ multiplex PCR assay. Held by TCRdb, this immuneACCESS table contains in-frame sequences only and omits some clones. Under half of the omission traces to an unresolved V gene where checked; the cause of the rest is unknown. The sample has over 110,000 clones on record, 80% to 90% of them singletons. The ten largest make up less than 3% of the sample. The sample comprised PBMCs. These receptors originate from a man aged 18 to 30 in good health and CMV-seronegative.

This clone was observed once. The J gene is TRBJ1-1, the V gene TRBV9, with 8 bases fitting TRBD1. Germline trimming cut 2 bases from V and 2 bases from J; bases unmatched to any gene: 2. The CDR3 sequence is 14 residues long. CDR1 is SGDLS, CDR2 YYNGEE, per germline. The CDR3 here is CASSVTGDNTEAFF. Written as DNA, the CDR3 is TGTGCCAGCAGCGTGACAGGGGATAACACTGAAGCTTTCTTT.

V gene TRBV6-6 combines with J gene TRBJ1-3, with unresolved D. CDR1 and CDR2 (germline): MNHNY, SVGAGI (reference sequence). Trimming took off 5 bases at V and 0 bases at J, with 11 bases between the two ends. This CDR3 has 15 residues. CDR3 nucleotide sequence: TGTGCCAGCAGTGAGGACGGGAGCTCTGGAAACACCATATATTTT. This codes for CASSEDGSSGNTIYF.

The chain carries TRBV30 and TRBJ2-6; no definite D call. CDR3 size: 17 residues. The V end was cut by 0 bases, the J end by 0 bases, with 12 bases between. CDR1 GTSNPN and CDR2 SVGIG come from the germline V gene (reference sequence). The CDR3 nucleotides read TGTGCCTGGAGTGTTCGAAGAGGTCTCTCTGGGGCCAACGTCCTGACTTTC. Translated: CAWSVRRGLSGANVLTF.

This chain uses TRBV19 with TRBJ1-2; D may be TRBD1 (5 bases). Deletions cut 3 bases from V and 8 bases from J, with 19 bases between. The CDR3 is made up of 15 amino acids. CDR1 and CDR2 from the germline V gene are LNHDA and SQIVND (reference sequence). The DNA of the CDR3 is TGTGCCAGTAGTATCAGTTCGTTATTGCGGGGCGGCTACACCTTC. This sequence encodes CASSISSLLRGGYTF.

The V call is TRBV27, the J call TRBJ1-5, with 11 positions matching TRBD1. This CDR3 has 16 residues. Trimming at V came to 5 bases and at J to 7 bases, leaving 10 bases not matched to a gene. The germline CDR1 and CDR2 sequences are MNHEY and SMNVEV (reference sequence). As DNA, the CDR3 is TGTGCCAGCAGTCCCCTGGACAGGGGGCTTAGACAGCCCCAGCATTTT. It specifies CASSPLDRGLRQPQHF.

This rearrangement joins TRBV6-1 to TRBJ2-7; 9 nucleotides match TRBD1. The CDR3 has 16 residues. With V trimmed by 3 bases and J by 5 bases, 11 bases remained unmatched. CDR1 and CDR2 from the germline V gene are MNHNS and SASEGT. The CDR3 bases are TGTGCCAGCAGTGATTCAGGGACAGGGCTTTTTGACGAGCAGTACTTC. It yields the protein CASSDSGTGLFDEQYF.

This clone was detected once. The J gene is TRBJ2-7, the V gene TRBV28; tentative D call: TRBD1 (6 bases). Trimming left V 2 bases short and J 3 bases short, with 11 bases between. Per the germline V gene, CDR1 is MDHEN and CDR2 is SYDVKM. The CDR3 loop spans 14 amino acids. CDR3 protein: CASSLLAGDYEQYF. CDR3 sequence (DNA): TGTGCCAGCAGTTTACTCGCAGGGGACTACGAGCAGTACTTC.

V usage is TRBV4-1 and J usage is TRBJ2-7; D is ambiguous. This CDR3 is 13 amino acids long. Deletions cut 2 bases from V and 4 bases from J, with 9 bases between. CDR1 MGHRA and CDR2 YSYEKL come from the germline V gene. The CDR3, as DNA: TGCGCCAGCAGCCAACGCGGTGGTTACGAGCAGTACTTC. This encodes CASSQRGGYEQYF.

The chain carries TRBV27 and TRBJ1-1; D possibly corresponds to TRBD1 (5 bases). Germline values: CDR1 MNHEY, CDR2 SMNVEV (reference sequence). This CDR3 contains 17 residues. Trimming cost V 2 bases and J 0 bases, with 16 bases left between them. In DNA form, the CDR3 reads TGTGCCAGCAGTTTACGTTCAGTGGGGACTCTGAACACTGAAGCTTTCTTT. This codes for CASSLRSVGTLNTEAFF.

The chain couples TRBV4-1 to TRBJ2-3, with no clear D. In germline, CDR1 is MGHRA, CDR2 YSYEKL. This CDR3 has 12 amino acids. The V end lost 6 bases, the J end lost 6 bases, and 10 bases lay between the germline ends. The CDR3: CASSSPRDTQYF. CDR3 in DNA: TGCGCCAGCAGTAGCCCCCGCGATACGCAGTATTTT.

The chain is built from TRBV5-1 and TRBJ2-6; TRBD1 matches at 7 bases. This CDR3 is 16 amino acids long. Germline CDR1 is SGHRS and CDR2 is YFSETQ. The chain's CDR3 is CGDHRGELSGANVLTF. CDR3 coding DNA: TGCGGCGACCACAGGGGCGAATTGTCTGGGGCCAACGTCCTGACTTTC.

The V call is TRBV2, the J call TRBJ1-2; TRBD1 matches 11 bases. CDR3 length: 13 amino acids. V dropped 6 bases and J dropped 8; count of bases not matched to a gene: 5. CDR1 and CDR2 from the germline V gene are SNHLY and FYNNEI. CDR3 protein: CASSRTGGEGYTF. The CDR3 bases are TGTGCCAGCAGCCGGACAGGGGGCGAGGGCTACACCTTC. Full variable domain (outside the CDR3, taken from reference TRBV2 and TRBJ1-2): EPEVTQTPSHQVTQMGQEVILRCVPISNHLYFYWYRQILGQKVEFLVSFYNNEISEKSEIFDDQFSVERPDGSNFTLKIRSTKLEDSAMYFCASSRTGGEGYTFGSGTRLTVV.

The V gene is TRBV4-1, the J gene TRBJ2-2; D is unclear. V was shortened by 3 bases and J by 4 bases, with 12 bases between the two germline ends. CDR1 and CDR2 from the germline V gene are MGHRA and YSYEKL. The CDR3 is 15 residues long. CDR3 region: CASSQGVLGTGELFF. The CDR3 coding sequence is TGCGCCAGCAGCCAGGGCGTCTTGGGCACCGGGGAGCTGTTTTTT.

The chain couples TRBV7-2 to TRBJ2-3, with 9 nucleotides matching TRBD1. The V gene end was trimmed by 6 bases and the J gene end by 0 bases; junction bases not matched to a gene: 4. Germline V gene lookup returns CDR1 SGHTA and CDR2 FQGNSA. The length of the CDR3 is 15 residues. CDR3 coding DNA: TGTGCCAGCAGTCGGACAGGGGACAGCACAGATACGCAGTATTTT. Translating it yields CASSRTGDSTDTQYF. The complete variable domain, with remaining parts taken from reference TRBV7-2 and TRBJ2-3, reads GAGVSQSPSNKVTEKGKDVELRCDPISGHTALYWYRQSLGQGLEFLIYFQGNSAPDKSGLPSDRFSAERTGGSVSTLTIQRTQQEDSAVYLCASSRTGDSTDTQYFGPGTRLTVL.

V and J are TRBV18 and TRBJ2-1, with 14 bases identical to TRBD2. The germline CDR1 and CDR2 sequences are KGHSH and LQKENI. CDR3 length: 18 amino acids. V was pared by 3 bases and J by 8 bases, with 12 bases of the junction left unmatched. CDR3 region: CASSPRFQTSGRADEQFF. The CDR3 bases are TGTGCCAGCTCACCGAGGTTTCAGACTAGCGGGAGGGCGGATGAGCAGTTCTTC.

CDR3 amino acids: CASSWRGAASYEQYF. The CDR3 DNA reads as TGTGCCAGCAGCTGGAGGGGCGCGGCCTCCTACGAGCAGTACTTC. This sequence joins TRBV5-5 and TRBJ2-7; D perhaps matches TRBD2 (6 bases). Germline CDR1 is SGHKS and CDR2 is YYEKEE (reference sequence). The V and J ends lost 3 bases and 0 bases respectively, with 13 bases between them. The CDR3 spans 15 residues.

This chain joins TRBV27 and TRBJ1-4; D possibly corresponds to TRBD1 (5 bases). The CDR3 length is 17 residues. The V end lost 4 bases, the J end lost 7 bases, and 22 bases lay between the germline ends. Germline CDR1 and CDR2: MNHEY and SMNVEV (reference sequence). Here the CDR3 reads CASSSLSNWGGSEKLFF. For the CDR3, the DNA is TGTGCCAGCAGTTCCCTGTCGAACTGGGGCGGGAGTGAAAAACTGTTTTTT.

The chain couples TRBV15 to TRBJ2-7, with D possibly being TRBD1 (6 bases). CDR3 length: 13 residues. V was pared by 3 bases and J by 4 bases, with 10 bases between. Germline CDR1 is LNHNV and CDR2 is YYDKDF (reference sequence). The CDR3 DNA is TGTGCCACCAGCAGCCAGGACAGATACGAGCAGTACTTC. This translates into CATSSQDRYEQYF.

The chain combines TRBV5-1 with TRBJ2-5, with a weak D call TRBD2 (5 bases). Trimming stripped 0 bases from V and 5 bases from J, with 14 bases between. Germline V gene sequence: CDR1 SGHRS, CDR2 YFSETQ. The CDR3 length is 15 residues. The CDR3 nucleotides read TGCGCCAGCAGCTTGGACGGTCTAGCTCACGAGACCCAGTACTTC. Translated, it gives CASSLDGLAHETQYF.

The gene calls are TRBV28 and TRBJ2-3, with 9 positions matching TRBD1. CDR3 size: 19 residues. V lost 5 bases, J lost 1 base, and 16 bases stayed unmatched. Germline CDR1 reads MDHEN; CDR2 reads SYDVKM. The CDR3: CASSPSPGIQGAGTDTQYF. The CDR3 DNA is TGTGCCAGCAGTCCCTCGCCCGGGATACAGGGGGCTGGCACAGATACGCAGTATTTT.

In nucleotides, the CDR3 is TGTGCCAGCAGTTATACCGTGACTAGGGGAGAGACCCAGTACTTC. Protein product: CASSYTVTRGETQYF. The V gene is TRBV6-5, the J gene TRBJ2-5; possible D gene TRBD2, 6 bases. V shed 3 bases and J shed 4 bases, with 15 bases lying between them. From germline, CDR1 is MNHEY and CDR2 SVGAGI. This CDR3 is 15 amino acids long.

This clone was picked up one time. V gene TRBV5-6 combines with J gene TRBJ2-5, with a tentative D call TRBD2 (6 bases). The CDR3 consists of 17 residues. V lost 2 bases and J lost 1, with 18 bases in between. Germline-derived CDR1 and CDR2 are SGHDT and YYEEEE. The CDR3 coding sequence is TGTGCCAGCAGCTTAGGGAGGAGGGTAGTCCCCCAAGAGACCCAGTACTTC. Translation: CASSLGRRVVPQETQYF.

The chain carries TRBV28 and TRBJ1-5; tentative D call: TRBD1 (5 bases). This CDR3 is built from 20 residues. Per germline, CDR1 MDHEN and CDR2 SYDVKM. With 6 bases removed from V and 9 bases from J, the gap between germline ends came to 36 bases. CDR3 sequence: CASSQTFSRVVDEQGLPQHF. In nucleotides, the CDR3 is TGTGCCAGCAGCCAAACCTTTTCCAGGGTGGTTGACGAACAAGGCCTGCCCCAGCATTTT.

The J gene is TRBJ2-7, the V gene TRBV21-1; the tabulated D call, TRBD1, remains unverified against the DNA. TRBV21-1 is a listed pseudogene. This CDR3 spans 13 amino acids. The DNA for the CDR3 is TGTGCCAGCGGGCAGGGGGCATTTGGGGAGCAGTACTTC. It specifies CASGQGAFGEQYF.

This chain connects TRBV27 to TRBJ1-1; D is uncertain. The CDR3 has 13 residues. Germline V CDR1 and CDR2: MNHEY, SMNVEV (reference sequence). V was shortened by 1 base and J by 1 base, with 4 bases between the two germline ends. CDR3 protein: CASSLFRNTEAFF. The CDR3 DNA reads TGTGCCAGCAGTTTATTCAGGAACACTGAAGCTTTCTTT.

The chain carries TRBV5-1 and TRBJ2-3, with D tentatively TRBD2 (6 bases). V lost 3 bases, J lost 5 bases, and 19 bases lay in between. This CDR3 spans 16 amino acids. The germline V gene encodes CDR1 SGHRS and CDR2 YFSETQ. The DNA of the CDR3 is TGCGCCAGCAGCTCCGGGACGGACTATCGTAGAGATACGCAGTATTTT. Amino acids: CASSSGTDYRRDTQYF.

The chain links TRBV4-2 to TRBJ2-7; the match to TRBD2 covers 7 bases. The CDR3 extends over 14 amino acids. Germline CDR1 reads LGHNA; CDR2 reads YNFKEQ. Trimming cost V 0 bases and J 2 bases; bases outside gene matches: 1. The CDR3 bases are TGTGCCAGCAGCCAAGATCTAGCGGCCTACGAGCAGTACTTC. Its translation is CASSQDLAAYEQYF.